Listed below are T cell receptor beta chains from one sample, sequenced in a study of T-cell memory formation after mild COVID-19. TCRdb re-derived calls from the 5' RACE reads in MiXCR, one entry per CDR3 protein. The data hold fewer than 30,000 distinct CDR3 sequences, with about 12% observed a single time. The sequencing sample was made of PBMCs or a T cell subset sorted from them (not recorded which). The receptors stem from an adult woman who had mild COVID-19 (a few samples of this study predate the infection). Cell type and time point are not known. CDR3s include the opening cysteine and the closing phenylalanine or tryptophan. A D gene is named only where the DNA matches it firmly. Not every row has a clone size; where given, it reads once, few, many or a size class.

TRBV5-1	TRBJ2-5	.	many	CASSEIPGEGKTQYF	TGCGCCAGCAGCGAAATTCCGGGAGAGGGAAAGACCCAGTACTTC
TRBV18	TRBJ2-5	.	.	CASSPPLSGAAETQYF	TGTGCCAGCTCACCACCGTTAAGTGGGGCCGCGGAGACCCAGTACTTC
TRBV20-1	TRBJ1-1	.	many	CSAMRGGGKNTEAFF	TGCAGTGCTATGAGGGGAGGGGGGAAGAACACTGAAGCTTTCTTT
TRBV7-8	TRBJ1-1	TRBD1	many	CASSLDRAFGTEAFF	TGTGCCAGCAGCCTGGACAGGGCGTTCGGCACTGAAGCTTTCTTT
TRBV14	TRBJ1-1	.	many	CASSYTAGGAFF	TGTGCCAGCAGCTATACCGCCGGCGGAGCTTTCTTT
TRBV6-4	TRBJ2-2	.	many	CASSDVDTGELFF	TGTGCCAGCAGTGACGTGGACACCGGGGAGCTGTTTTTT
TRBV7-9	TRBJ2-1	TRBD2	.	CASSLSLAGSYNEQFF	TGTGCCAGCAGCTTATCGCTAGCGGGGTCCTACAATGAGCAGTTCTTC
TRBV9	TRBJ2-7	.	many	CASSQHSEYEQYF	TGTGCCAGCAGCCAACACTCGGAATACGAGCAGTACTTC
TRBV11-2	TRBJ1-2	.	many	CASSLEAGDYGYTF	TGTGCCAGCAGCTTGGAGGCAGGGGACTATGGCTACACCTTC
TRBV19	TRBJ2-1	TRBD2	.	CASSRSGGHLEQFF	TGTGCCAGTAGTCGGAGCGGGGGTCACCTAGAGCAGTTCTTC
TRBV15	TRBJ2-3	.	.	CATSRGAGTSTDTQYF	TGTGCCACCAGCAGAGGGGCTGGGACTAGCACAGATACGCAGTATTTT